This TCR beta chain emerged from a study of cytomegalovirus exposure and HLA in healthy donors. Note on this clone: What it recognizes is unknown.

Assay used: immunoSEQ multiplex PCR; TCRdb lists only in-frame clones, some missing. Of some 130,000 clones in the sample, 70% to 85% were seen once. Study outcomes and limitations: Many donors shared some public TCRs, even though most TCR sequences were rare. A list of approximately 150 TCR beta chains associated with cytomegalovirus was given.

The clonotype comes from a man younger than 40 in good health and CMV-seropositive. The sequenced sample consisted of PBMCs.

In nucleotides, the CDR3 is TGTGCCACCAGCAGAGATCCGCACAGGGGGCCGGCTGGGGGCAATCAGCCCCAGCATTTT. This sequence encodes CATSRDPHRGPAGGNQPQHF. This chain uses TRBV15 with TRBJ1-5; 9 bases are shared with TRBD1. This CDR3 has 20 residues. Germline-derived CDR1 and CDR2 are LNHNV and YYDKDF (reference sequence). Trimming cost V 0 bases and J 2 bases; bases outside gene matches: 14.